This TCR beta chain was identified in a study of CD8+CD57+ T cells in acquired aplastic anemia. Patients chosen for sequencing had CD8+CD57+ cells that had expanded, as shown by flow cytometry. The CDR3 sequence is 14 residues long. V lost 5 bases and J lost 3; bases outside the gene matches: 7. There are many counts of this clonotype. According to the study, genomic DNA was the template for TCR beta VDJ and CDR3 profiling. TCRdb processed the reads anew with MiXCR; each CDR3 protein has one entry. This sample has 450,000 to 600,000 distinct CDR3 sequences, with about a third found just once. Sequences were obtained from sorted CD4+, CD8+, or CD8+CD57+ T cells (not recorded which) from PBMCs. The chain carries TRBV12-3 or TRBV12-4 and TRBJ2-7; 7 nucleotides agree with TRBD2. The source is a human donor with aplastic anemia. CDR3 sequence: CASSHRAGDYEQYF. The CDR3 bases are TGTGCCAGCAGTCATCGGGCGGGGGACTACGAGCAGTACTTC.